The sequence of this TCR beta chain was determined in a study of OX40 agonist ivuxolimab in advanced cancers. Study in general: It was ivuxolimab, an agonistic anti-OX40 (CD134) antibody, that patients were treated with. Patients were dosed intravenously with ivuxolimab at 0.01 to 10 mg/kg every 2 weeks. Mean age 60 years, range roughly 20 to 85; about 81% male. Study observations and caveats: Low normalized T-cell clonal expansion was additionally recorded for some nonresponders.

To note about this clone: Its antigen is still unknown.

Measured with immunoSEQ multiplex PCR; TCRdb has only the in-frame clones, and not every one. The top ten hold about a third of the sample, which has approximately 38,000 clones, about 90% seen once. The sample was CD4+ or CD8+ T cells sorted from blood, taken in a trial of the OX40 agonist ivuxolimab. The sequence was obtained from an adult with an advanced solid tumor such as melanoma, head and neck, liver or kidney cancer.

This CDR3 reads CASSLGLPGETQYF. The CDR3 coding sequence is TGTGCCAGCAGCCTGGGACTCCCTGGGGAGACCCAGTACTTC. This chain uses TRBV7-9 with TRBJ2-5; maybe TRBD2 (6 bases). This CDR3 is built from 14 residues. CDR1 is SEHNR, CDR2 FQNEAQ, per germline (reference sequence). V was shortened by 5 bases and J by 5 bases, with 15 bases between the two germline ends.